This paragraph covers one TCR beta chain sequence. What it binds is unknown. A read error may produce the germline difference seen at one junction end. The data are from a study of blood T cells in healthy people across ages. Findings of the study overall: Per-million-T-cell TCR beta diversity fell roughly linearly with age. A strong correlation was seen between TCR beta diversity and naive T cell percentage.

Looked up from germline, CDR1 is MNHNY and CDR2 is SVGAGI (reference sequence). This CDR3 has 11 amino acids. Using a J-beta primer mix together with a sample-barcoded 5' primer, a second PCR was run for roughly 7 to 11 cycles. Each cDNA molecule carried a tag from a template-switch adaptor that contained 12 random nucleotides. At least 2.5 million CDR3-containing paired-end reads were obtained per sample. MiXCR was run by TCRdb on the 5' RACE reads, yielding one entry per CDR3 protein. The sample includes approximately 730,000 distinct CDR3 sequences, about 42% of them seen just once. V and J are TRBV6-6 and TRBJ2-1, with D unresolved. This sequence originates from a woman aged 55-69 years in good health. The sequencing input was blood. CDR3 in DNA: TGTGCCAGCAGCCCCGGCAATGAGCAGTGCTTC. This encodes CASSPGNEQCF.